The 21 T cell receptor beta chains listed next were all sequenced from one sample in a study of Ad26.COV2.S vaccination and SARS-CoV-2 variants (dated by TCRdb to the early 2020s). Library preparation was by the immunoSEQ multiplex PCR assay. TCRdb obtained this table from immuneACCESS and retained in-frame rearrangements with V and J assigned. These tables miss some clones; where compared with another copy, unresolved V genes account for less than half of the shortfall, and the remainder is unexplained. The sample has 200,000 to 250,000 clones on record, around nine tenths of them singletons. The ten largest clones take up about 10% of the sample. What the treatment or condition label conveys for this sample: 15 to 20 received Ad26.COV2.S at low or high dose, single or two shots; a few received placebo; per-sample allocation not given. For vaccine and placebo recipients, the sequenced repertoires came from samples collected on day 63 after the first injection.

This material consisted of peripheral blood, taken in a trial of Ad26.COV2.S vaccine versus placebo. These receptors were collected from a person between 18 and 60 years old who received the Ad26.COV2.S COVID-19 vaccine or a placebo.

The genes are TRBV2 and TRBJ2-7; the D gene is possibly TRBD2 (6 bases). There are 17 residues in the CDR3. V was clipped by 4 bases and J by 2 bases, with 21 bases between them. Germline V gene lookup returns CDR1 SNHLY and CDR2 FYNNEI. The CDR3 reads CASSGGEYRTDAYEQYF. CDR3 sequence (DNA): TGTGCCAGCAGTGGGGGGGAATATAGGACGGACGCCTACGAGCAGTACTTC.

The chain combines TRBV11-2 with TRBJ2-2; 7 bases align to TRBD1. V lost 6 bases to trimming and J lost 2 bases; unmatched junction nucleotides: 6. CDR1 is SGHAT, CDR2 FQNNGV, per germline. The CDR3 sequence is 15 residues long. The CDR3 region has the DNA TGTGCCAGCAGACCCGGGACAGTTAACACCGGGGAGCTGTTTTTT. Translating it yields CASRPGTVNTGELFF. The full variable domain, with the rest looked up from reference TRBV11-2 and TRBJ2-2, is EAGVAQSPRYKIIEKRQSVAFWCNPISGHATLYWYQQILGQGPKLLIQFQNNGVVDDSQLPKDRFSAERLKGVDSTLKIQPAKLEDSAVYLCASRPGTVNTGELFFGEGSRLTVL.

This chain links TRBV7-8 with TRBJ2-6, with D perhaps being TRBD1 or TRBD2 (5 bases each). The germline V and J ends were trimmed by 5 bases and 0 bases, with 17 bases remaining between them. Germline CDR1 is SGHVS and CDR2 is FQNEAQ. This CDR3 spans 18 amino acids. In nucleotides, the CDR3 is TGTGCCAGCAGCCTTACTAGACAGCGAATCTCTGGGGCCAACGTCCTGACTTTC. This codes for CASSLTRQRISGANVLTF.

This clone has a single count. CDR3 in amino acids: CASSPTPSSGNTIYF. In DNA, the CDR3 is TGTGCCAGCAGCCCCACGCCGAGCTCTGGAAACACCATATATTTT. The rearrangement links TRBV7-2 to TRBJ1-3; D gene unclear. CDR1 SGHTA and CDR2 FQGNSA come from the germline V gene. Trimming cost V 5 bases and J 0 bases, with 11 bases left between them. This CDR3 is 15 amino acids long. Using reference TRBV7-2 and TRBJ1-3 for the parts outside the CDR3, the full variable domain is GAGVSQSPSNKVTEKGKDVELRCDPISGHTALYWYRQSLGQGLEFLIYFQGNSAPDKSGLPSDRFSAERTGGSVSTLTIQRTQQEDSAVYLCASSPTPSSGNTIYFGEGSWLTVV.

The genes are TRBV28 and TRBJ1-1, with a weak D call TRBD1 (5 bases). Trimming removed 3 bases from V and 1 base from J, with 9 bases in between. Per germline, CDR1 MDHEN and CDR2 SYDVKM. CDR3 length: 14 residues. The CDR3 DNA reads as TGTGCCAGCAGTTTCGGACATCCGAACACTGAAGCTTTCTTT. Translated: CASSFGHPNTEAFF.

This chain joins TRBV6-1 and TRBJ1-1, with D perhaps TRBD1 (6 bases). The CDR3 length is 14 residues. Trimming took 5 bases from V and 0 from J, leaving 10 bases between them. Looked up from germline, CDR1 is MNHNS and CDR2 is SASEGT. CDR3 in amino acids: CASSYRTVNTEAFF. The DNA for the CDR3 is TGTGCCAGCAGTTATAGGACAGTGAACACTGAAGCTTTCTTT.

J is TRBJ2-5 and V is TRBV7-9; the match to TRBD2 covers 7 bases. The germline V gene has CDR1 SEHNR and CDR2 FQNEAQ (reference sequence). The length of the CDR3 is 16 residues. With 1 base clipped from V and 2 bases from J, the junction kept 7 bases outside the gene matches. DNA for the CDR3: TGTGCCAGCAGCTTAGAGGGGACTATACTTCAAGAGACCCAGTACTTC. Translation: CASSLEGTILQETQYF.

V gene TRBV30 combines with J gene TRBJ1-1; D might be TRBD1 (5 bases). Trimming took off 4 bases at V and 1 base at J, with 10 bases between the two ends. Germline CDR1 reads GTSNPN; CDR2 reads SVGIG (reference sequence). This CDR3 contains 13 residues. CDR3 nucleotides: TGTGCCTGGAACGAGGGACCGAACACTGAAGCTTTCTTT. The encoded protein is CAWNEGPNTEAFF.

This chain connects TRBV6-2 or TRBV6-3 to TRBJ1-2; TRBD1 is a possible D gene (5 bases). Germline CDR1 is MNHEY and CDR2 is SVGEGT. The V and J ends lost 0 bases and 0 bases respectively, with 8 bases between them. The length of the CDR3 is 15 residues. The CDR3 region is CASSYSGATNYGYTF. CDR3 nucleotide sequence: TGTGCCAGCAGTTACTCCGGGGCCACTAACTATGGCTACACCTTC.

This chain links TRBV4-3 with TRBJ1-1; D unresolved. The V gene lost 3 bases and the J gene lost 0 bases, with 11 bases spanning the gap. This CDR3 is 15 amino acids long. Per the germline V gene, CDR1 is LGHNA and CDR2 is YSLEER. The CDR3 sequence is CASSQQTRVNTEAFF. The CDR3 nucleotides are TGCGCCAGCAGCCAGCAGACGAGGGTGAACACTGAAGCTTTCTTT.

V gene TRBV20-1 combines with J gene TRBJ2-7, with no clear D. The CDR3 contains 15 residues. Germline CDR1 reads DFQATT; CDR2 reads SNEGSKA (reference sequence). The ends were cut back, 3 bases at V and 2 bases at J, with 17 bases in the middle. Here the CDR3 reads CSASIAGTVTYEQYF. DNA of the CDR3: TGCAGTGCTAGTATCGCCGGAACAGTCACCTACGAGCAGTACTTC.

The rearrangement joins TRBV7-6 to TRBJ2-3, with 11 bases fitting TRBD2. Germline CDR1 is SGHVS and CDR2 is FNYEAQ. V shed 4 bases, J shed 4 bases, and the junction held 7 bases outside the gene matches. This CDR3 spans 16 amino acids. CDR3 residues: CASSSGSGGAADTQYF. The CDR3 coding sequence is TGTGCCAGCAGCTCAGGTAGCGGGGGGGCGGCAGATACGCAGTATTTT.

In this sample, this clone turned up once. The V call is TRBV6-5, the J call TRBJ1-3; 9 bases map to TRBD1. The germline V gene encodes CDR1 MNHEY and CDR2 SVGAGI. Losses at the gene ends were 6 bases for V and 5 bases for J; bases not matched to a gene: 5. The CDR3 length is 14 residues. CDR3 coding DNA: TGTGCCAGCAGCCCGGGACAGGGAAGAAACACCATATATTTT. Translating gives CASSPGQGRNTIYF.

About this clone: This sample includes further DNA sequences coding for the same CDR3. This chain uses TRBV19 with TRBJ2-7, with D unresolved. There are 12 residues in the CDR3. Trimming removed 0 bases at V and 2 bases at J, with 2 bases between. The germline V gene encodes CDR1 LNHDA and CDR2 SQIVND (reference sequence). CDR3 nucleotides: TGTGCCAGTAGTATAGATCCCTACGAGCAGTACTTC. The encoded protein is CASSIDPYEQYF.

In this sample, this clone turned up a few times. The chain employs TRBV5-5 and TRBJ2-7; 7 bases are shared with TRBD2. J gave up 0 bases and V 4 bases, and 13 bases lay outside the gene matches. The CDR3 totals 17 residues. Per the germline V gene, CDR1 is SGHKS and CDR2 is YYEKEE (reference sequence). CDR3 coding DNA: TGTGCCAGCAGCCTGGTGGGGGGGTCCGGAAGCTCCTACGAGCAGTACTTC. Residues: CASSLVGGSGSSYEQYF.

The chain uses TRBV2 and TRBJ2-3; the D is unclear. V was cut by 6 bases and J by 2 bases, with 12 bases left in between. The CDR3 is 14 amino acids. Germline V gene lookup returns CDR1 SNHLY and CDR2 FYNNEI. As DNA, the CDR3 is TGTGCCAGCAGAGACTCTCCCGCCACAGATACGCAGTATTTT. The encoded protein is CASRDSPATDTQYF.

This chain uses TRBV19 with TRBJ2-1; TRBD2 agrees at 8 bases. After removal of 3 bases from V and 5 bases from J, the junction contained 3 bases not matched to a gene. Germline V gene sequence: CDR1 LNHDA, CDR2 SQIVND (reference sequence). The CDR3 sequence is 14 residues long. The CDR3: CASSIRGGDNEQFF. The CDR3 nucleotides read TGTGCCAGTAGTATCCGGGGGGGTGACAATGAGCAGTTCTTC.

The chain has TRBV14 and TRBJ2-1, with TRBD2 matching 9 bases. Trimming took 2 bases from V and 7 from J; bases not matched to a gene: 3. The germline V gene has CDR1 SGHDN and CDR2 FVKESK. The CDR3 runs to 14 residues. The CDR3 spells CASSQQGLANEQFF. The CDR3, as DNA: TGTGCCAGCAGCCAACAAGGACTAGCGAATGAGCAGTTCTTC.

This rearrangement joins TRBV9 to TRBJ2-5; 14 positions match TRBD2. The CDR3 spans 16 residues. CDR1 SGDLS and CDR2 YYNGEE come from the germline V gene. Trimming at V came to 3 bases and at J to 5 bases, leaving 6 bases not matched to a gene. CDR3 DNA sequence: TGTGCCAGCAGCGCCGGACTAGCGGGAGGTCGGGAGACCCAGTACTTC. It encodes CASSAGLAGGRETQYF.

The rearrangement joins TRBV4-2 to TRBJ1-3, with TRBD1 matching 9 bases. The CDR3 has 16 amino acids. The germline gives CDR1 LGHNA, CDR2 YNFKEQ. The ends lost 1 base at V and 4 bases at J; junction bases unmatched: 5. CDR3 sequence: CASSQVTGGSGNTIYF. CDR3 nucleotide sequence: TGTGCCAGCAGCCAAGTAACAGGGGGCTCCGGAAACACCATATATTTT.

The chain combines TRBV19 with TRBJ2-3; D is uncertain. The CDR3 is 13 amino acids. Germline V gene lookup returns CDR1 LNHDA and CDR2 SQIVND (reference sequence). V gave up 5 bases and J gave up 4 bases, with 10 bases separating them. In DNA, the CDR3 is TGTGCCAGTAGTTACCGACCTGCAGATACGCAGTATTTT. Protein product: CASSYRPADTQYF.